A selection of T cell receptor beta chains follows, all from one sample in a study of blood T cells in healthy people across ages. One entry per CDR3 protein results from TCRdb running MiXCR on the 5' RACE reads. Of approximately 880,000 distinct CDR3 sequences detected, around 48% appear once; the ten largest clones hold about an eighth. Sequenced material: blood. Every receptor here comes from a man aged 25-45 years in good health. The CDR3 runs from the conserved cysteine through the conserved F or W. The D gene is left open where the match is weak. Not all rows give a size; the values are once, few, many and, for expanded clones, a class.

J,V,size,D,CDR3,DNA
TRBJ1-2,TRBV6-5,.,.,CASSYPDRSTGYTF,TGTGCCAGCAGTTACCCTGACCGGAGTACTGGCTACACCTTC
TRBJ2-1,TRBV30,once,.,CAWRVRLSSRGNEQFF,TGTGCCTGGAGGGTTCGACTTAGCTCCAGGGGCAATGAGCAGTTCTTC
TRBJ1-2,TRBV5-4,few,.,CASGGSGRANYGYTF,TGTGCCAGCGGCGGGAGCGGTAGAGCTAACTATGGCTACACCTTC
TRBJ1-2,TRBV12-3/TRBV12-4,.,.,CASSVEPGYGYTF,TGTGCCAGCAGTGTGGAGCCGGGCTATGGCTACACCTTC
TRBJ1-2,TRBV9,.,TRBD1,CASSVVGTGWCGYTF,TGTGCCAGCAGCGTAGTCGGGACAGGTTGGTGCGGCTACACCTTC
TRBJ2-3,TRBV7-2,.,TRBD2,CASSLGASGGVTDTQYF,TGTGCCAGCAGCTTAGGTGCCAGCGGGGGGGTCACAGATACGCAGTATTTT
TRBJ2-7,TRBV4-1,.,.,CASSQLDVSYEQYF,TGCGCCAGCAGCCAATTAGACGTCTCCTACGAGCAGTACTTC
TRBJ2-1,TRBV20-1,.,TRBD2,CSASAGTSGADEQFF,TGCAGTGCTAGCGCCGGGACTAGCGGGGCGGATGAGCAGTTCTTC
TRBJ2-1,TRBV27,.,.,CASSLIGETIHNEQFF,TGTGCCAGCAGTTTAATAGGGGAGACAATCCACAATGAGCAGTTCTTC
TRBJ2-1,TRBV29-1,.,.,CSVIVLASSYNEQFF,TGCAGCGTTATCGTACTCGCTAGCTCCTACAATGAGCAGTTCTTC
TRBJ1-4,TRBV7-9,few,.,CASRPGTGRGNEKLFF,TGTGCCAGCAGACCCGGGACGGGGAGAGGTAATGAAAAACTGTTTTTT
TRBJ2-3,TRBV12-3/TRBV12-4,few,.,CASSFSAGLSTDTQYF,TGTGCCAGCAGTTTTTCGGCAGGGCTCAGCACAGATACGCAGTATTTT
TRBJ2-5,TRBV28,.,.,CASSTGSTQYF,TGTGCCAGCAGTACCGGATCGACCCAGTACTTC
TRBJ1-1,TRBV5-1,.,.,CASSRGNGDTEAFF,TGCGCCAGCAGCAGGGGCAACGGGGACACTGAAGCTTTCTTT
TRBJ2-7,TRBV21-1,.,.,CASSKGFLGQEPTYEQYF,TGTGCCAGCAGCAAAGGATTTTTGGGGCAGGAACCAACCTACGAGCAGTACTTC
TRBJ1-1,TRBV6-5,.,.,CASSYSRNSNTEAFF,TGTGCCAGCAGTTACTCGCGGAATTCGAACACTGAAGCTTTCTTT